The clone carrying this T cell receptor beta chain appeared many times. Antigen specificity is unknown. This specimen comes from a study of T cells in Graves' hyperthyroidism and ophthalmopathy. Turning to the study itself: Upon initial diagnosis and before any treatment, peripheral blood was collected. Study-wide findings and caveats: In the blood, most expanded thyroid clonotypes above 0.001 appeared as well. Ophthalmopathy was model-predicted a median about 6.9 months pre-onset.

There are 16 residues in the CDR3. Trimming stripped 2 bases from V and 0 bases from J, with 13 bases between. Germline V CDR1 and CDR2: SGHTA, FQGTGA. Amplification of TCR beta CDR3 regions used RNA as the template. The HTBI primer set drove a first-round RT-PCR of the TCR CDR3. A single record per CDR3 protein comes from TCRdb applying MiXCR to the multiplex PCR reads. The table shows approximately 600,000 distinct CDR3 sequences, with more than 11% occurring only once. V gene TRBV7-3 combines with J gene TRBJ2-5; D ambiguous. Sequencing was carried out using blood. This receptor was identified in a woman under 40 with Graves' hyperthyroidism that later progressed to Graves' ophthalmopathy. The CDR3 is CASSLGPSADQETQYF. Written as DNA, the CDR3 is TGTGCCAGCAGCTTAGGTCCGTCGGCAGACCAAGAGACCCAGTACTTC. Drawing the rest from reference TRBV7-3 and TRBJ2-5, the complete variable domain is GAGVSQTPSNKVTEKGKYVELRCDPISGHTALYWYRQSLGQGPEFLIYFQGTGAADDSGLPNDRFFAVRPEGSVSTLKIQRTERGDSAVYLCASSLGPSADQETQYFGPGTRLLVL.